These T cell receptor beta chains were read from a single sample in a study of blood T cells in healthy people across ages. TCRdb reprocessed the 5' RACE reads with MiXCR, giving one entry per CDR3 protein. The sample carries some 760,000 distinct CDR3 sequences, 20% to 30% recorded once. The sample was also reused in another study, on T cells of mothers and their children.

The specimen was blood. Every receptor here comes from a boy aged 5-17 years in good health. CDR3s include the opening cysteine and the closing phenylalanine or tryptophan. A D gene is named only where the DNA matches it firmly. Some rows mark clone size as missing; the rest say once, few, many or name a class of expanded clone.

v_call	d_call	j_call	clone_size	cdr3_aa	cdr3_nt
TRBV6-5	.	TRBJ2-7	few	CASSYGGATYEQYF	TGTGCCAGCAGTTATGGAGGAGCTACCTACGAGCAGTACTTC
TRBV3-1	TRBD2	TRBJ2-5	.	CASSQPSGERQETQYF	TGTGCCAGCAGCCAACCTAGCGGGGAACGCCAAGAGACCCAGTACTTC
TRBV20-1	TRBD2	TRBJ2-3	.	CSATSGGAKDTQYF	TGCAGTGCTACTAGCGGGGGGGCTAAGGATACGCAGTATTTT
TRBV20-1	TRBD1	TRBJ2-1	few	CSALETGGSWLGDEQFF	TGCAGTGCTCTGGAAACAGGGGGAAGTTGGTTAGGGGATGAGCAGTTCTTC
TRBV28	.	TRBJ1-2	.	CASRTRDSQGVSGHTF	TGTGCCAGCAGAACACGGGACTCTCAAGGGGTTAGTGGCCACACCTTC
TRBV4-3	TRBD2	TRBJ2-5	many	CASSTTSGGETQYF	TGCGCCAGCAGCACCACTAGCGGGGGAGAGACCCAGTACTTC
TRBV5-1	.	TRBJ1-1	few	CASSFLTANTEAFF	TGCGCCAGCAGCTTTCTAACAGCGAACACTGAAGCTTTCTTT
TRBV10-3	.	TRBJ1-1	.	CAISGYDNGNTEAFF	TGTGCCATCAGTGGGTATGATAACGGGAACACTGAAGCTTTCTTT
TRBV7-6	.	TRBJ2-5	few	CASGGSAGTQYF	TGTGCCAGCGGAGGCTCCGCAGGGACCCAGTACTTC
TRBV29-1	TRBD2	TRBJ2-1	.	CSVEKGRDEQFF	TGCAGCGTTGAAAAGGGGAGGGATGAGCAGTTCTTC
TRBV21-1	.	TRBJ2-7	.	CASSKALDVAGGHYEQYF	TGTGCCAGCAGCAAAGCGCTCGATGTAGCGGGAGGGCACTACGAGCAGTACTTC
TRBV10-3	.	TRBJ1-2	few	CAIGGAEYGYTF	TGTGCCATCGGTGGGGCAGAATATGGCTACACCTTC
TRBV4-1	.	TRBJ2-1	.	CASSQVLGYEQFF	TGCGCCAGCAGCCAAGTTCTGGGTTATGAGCAGTTCTTC
TRBV21-1	.	TRBJ2-5	few	CASSKSPGQAVTQYF	TGTGCCAGCAGCAAAAGCCCGGGACAGGCAGTGACCCAGTACTTC
TRBV27	.	TRBJ2-3	.	CASSLGFGTDTQYF	TGTGCCAGCAGTTTAGGTTTCGGCACAGATACGCAGTATTTT
TRBV12-3/TRBV12-4	.	TRBJ2-5	.	CASSLKANPEETQYF	TGTGCCAGCAGTCTAAAAGCGAATCCCGAAGAGACCCAGTACTTC
TRBV29-1	TRBD2	TRBJ2-5	few	CSVGLAGGETQYF	TGCAGCGTCGGACTAGCGGGAGGAGAGACCCAGTACTTC
TRBV12-3/TRBV12-4	.	TRBJ2-4	.	CASSLEGGWAKNIQYF	TGTGCCAGCAGTCTGGAGGGGGGGTGGGCCAAAAACATTCAGTACTTC
TRBV29-1	.	TRBJ2-7	few	CSVVQGPYEQYF	TGCAGCGTTGTGCAGGGGCCCTACGAGCAGTACTTC
TRBV5-5	.	TRBJ2-7	.	CASSLGRASDEQYF	TGTGCCAGCAGCTTGGGCAGGGCGTCGGACGAGCAGTACTTC
TRBV29-1	.	TRBJ1-2	.	CSVGGGDWDGYTF	TGCAGCGTGGGAGGGGGGGATTGGGATGGCTACACCTTC
TRBV6-5	.	TRBJ2-1	few	CASSYGAHNEQFF	TGTGCCAGCAGTTACGGGGCCCACAATGAGCAGTTCTTC
TRBV2	.	TRBJ2-3	.	CASSEGTTDTQYF	TGTGCCAGCAGCGAGGGGACCACAGATACGCAGTATTTT
TRBV21-1	.	TRBJ2-2	few	CASSKSSRQGVNTGELFF	TGTGCCAGCAGCAAATCGTCTCGACAGGGGGTTAACACCGGGGAGCTGTTTTTT
TRBV7-8	TRBD2	TRBJ2-7	few	CASSLDVGLAGGPGNEQYF	TGTGCCAGCAGCTTAGACGTGGGACTAGCGGGAGGGCCGGGAAACGAGCAGTACTTC
TRBV20-1	.	TRBJ2-7	.	CSARRTSSLDEQYF	TGCAGTGCCAGAAGGACTTCAAGTCTGGACGAGCAGTACTTC
TRBV4-1	.	TRBJ1-1	.	CASSRIGRQIATEAFF	TGCGCCAGCAGCCGGATTGGACGACAGATTGCCACTGAAGCTTTCTTT
TRBV5-6	TRBD2	TRBJ2-1	.	CASSAGLAGRSYNEQFF	TGTGCCAGCAGCGCCGGACTAGCGGGACGCTCCTACAATGAGCAGTTCTTC
TRBV7-6	TRBD2	TRBJ2-1	.	CASSSGLAGAAYNEQFF	TGTGCCAGCAGCTCAGGACTAGCGGGAGCGGCCTACAATGAGCAGTTCTTC
TRBV29-1	.	TRBJ2-1	.	CSVVGVEPYF	TGCAGCGTTGTGGGGGTCGAGCCGTACTTC
TRBV7-9	TRBD1	TRBJ2-5	.	CASRPGQGAKETQYF	TGTGCCAGCAGACCCGGGCAGGGGGCAAAAGAGACCCAGTACTTC
TRBV29-1	TRBD2	TRBJ2-1	many	CSGLAGGPFEGQFF	TGCAGCGGATTAGCGGGAGGCCCCTTCGAAGGGCAGTTCTTC
TRBV9	.	TRBJ2-4	.	CASNQEGRVADIQYF	TGTGCCAGCAACCAAGAAGGCAGGGTGGCAGACATTCAGTACTTC
TRBV5-6	TRBD1	TRBJ2-3	few	CASSLAGTGKTDTQYF	TGTGCCAGCAGCTTGGCCGGGACAGGGAAGACAGATACGCAGTATTTT
TRBV3-1	TRBD2	TRBJ2-1	few	CASSLRGSGMSDEQFF	TGTGCCAGCAGCCTCAGAGGTAGCGGGATGTCTGATGAGCAGTTCTTC
TRBV12-3/TRBV12-4	.	TRBJ2-2	few	CASSPLEGIGELFF	TGTGCCAGCAGCCCGCTGGAGGGGATTGGGGAGCTGTTTTTT
TRBV7-2	TRBD1	TRBJ1-2	.	CASSGFGTGLLGYTF	TGTGCCAGCAGCGGATTCGGGACAGGGCTGCTCGGCTACACCTTC
TRBV20-1	TRBD1	TRBJ1-1	few	CSANQGATEAFF	TGCAGTGCTAACCAGGGGGCGACTGAAGCTTTCTTT
TRBV6-1	TRBD2	TRBJ2-1	.	CASRGLAGEQFF	TGTGCCAGCAGGGGACTAGCGGGAGAGCAGTTCTTC